The 28 T cell receptor beta chains below were found in one sample sequenced in a study of radiotherapy plus CTLA-4 blockade in lung cancer. Repertoires were generated with immunoSEQ multiplex PCR, while TCRdb's copy carries only in-frame clones and drops some. The repertoire holds about 98,000 clones, with about 90% as singletons. This sample comprised peripheral blood, obtained from a patient treated with radiotherapy plus ipilimumab. The receptors derive from a human donor with non-small cell lung cancer that progressed on radiotherapy plus ipilimumab.

This clone has more than one count but fewer than ten. V and J are TRBV18 and TRBJ1-1; D is uncertain. Germline values: CDR1 KGHSH, CDR2 LQKENI. Trimming took off 6 bases at V and 11 bases at J, with 16 bases between the two ends. The CDR3 contains 12 residues. The CDR3 DNA reads as TGTGCCAGCTCTCCGGTGGAGGGTGGGGCTTTCTTT. This encodes CASSPVEGGAFF.

The gene calls are TRBV7-2 and TRBJ1-5, with D tentatively TRBD1 (6 bases). The length of the CDR3 is 14 residues. Germline V gene sequence: CDR1 SGHTA, CDR2 FQGNSA. V lost 8 bases and J 4 bases, leaving 15 bases between the germline ends. The CDR3 nucleotides are TGTGCCAGCGCTTGGACAGCTAAAAATCAGCCCCAGCATTTT. Protein product: CASAWTAKNQPQHF.

This chain joins TRBV9 and TRBJ2-1, with a tentative D call TRBD2 (6 bases). V lost 0 bases and J 6 bases, leaving 16 bases between the germline ends. CDR1 is SGDLS and CDR2 is YYNGEE in the germline V gene. The CDR3 spans 16 residues. CDR3 region: CASSVGLRDLGNEQFF. CDR3 coding DNA: TGTGCCAGCAGCGTAGGGTTGAGGGACTTGGGCAATGAGCAGTTCTTC. The full variable domain, rest sourced from reference TRBV9 and TRBJ2-1, is DSGVTQTPKHLITATGQRVTLRCSPRSGDLSVYWYQQSLDQGLQFLIQYYNGEERAKGNILERFSAQQFPDLHSELNLSSLELGDSALYFCASSVGLRDLGNEQFFGPGTRLTVL.

This clone was counted a single time. The chain links TRBV15 to TRBJ2-2, with TRBD2 matching over 11 bases. CDR3 length equals 16 residues. The germline gives CDR1 LNHNV, CDR2 YYDKDF (reference sequence). V was clipped by 5 bases and J by 4 bases; unmatched bases: 6. In DNA, the CDR3 is TGTGCCACCAGCCATGTAGCGGGAGGGGGCACCGGGGAGCTGTTTTTT. It encodes CATSHVAGGGTGELFF. The full variable domain, rest sourced from reference TRBV15 and TRBJ2-2, is DAMVIQNPRYQVTQFGKPVTLSCSQTLNHNVMYWYQQKSSQAPKLLFHYYDKDFNNEADTPDNFQSRRPNTSFCFLDIRSPGLGDTAMYLCATSHVAGGGTGELFFGEGSRLTVL.

Points on this clone: The germline gene is not matched at one end of the junction; a read error may be the cause. The chain couples TRBV7-7 to TRBJ1-1; D remains unclear. CDR3 length equals 13 residues. The germline V gene has CDR1 SSHAT and CDR2 FNYEAQ (reference sequence). CDR3: CASSLKEGTEAFF. The CDR3 nucleotides read TGTGCTAGCAGCCTAAAGGAGGGCACTGAAGCTTTCTTT.

The V call is TRBV7-8, the J call TRBJ2-1; 7 bases are a match to TRBD1. The CDR3 is 13 residues long. Germline assignment: CDR1 SGHVS and CDR2 FQNEAQ. V dropped 5 bases and J dropped 10; count of bases not matched to a gene: 8. CDR3 nucleotide sequence: TGTGCCAGCAGCGGCAGTAACAGGGGCGAGCAGTTCTTC. This gives the protein CASSGSNRGEQFF.

The chain employs TRBV7-3 and TRBJ1-1; D not resolved. Trimming pared 4 bases from V and 8 bases from J, leaving 8 bases between. Germline V lookup: CDR1 SGHTA, CDR2 FQGTGA. The CDR3 runs to 11 residues. This CDR3 reads CASSSNFEAFF. CDR3 bases: TGTGCCAGCAGCTCCAATTTCGAAGCTTTCTTT.

The gene calls are TRBV27 and TRBJ2-2; 7 bases are shared with TRBD1. Losses at the gene ends were 5 bases for V and 2 bases for J; bases not matched to a gene: 14. In germline, CDR1 is MNHEY, CDR2 SMNVEV (reference sequence). The CDR3 is made up of 18 amino acids. Written as DNA, the CDR3 is TGTGCCAGCAGTCGCCTAGACTCCGGGACAGCTAACACCGGGGAGCTGTTTTTT. Translating it yields CASSRLDSGTANTGELFF.

The V and J genes are TRBV7-9 and TRBJ2-5, with 11 bases that match TRBD2. From germline, CDR1 is SEHNR and CDR2 FQNEAQ (reference sequence). The CDR3 consists of 16 residues. V shed 4 bases and J 4 bases; nucleotides not matched to a gene: 8. The chain's CDR3 is CASSSMTSGIGETQYF. DNA for the CDR3: TGTGCCAGCAGCTCGATGACTAGCGGGATTGGAGAGACCCAGTACTTC.

This clone has only one observation. The rearrangement joins TRBV19 to TRBJ2-7; 8 bases are a match to TRBD1. The CDR3 runs 16 residues. Looked up from germline, CDR1 is LNHDA and CDR2 is SQIVND (reference sequence). The junction had 12 bases not matched to a gene; V was cut back by 3 bases and J by 5 bases. CDR3 in DNA: TGTGCCAGTAGTATTCCTTGGACAGGGATCTATAACGAGCAGTACTTC. Its translation: CASSIPWTGIYNEQYF.

The chain carries TRBV6-6 and TRBJ2-5, with D hard to call. There are 15 residues in the CDR3. Germline V gene sequence: CDR1 MNHNY, CDR2 SVGAGI (reference sequence). Trimming shortened V by 3 bases and J by 4 bases, and 15 bases separated the two germline ends. The CDR3 DNA sequence: TGTGCCAGCAGTTATAGGGTATTAAGTCGAGAGACCCAGTACTTC. Residues: CASSYRVLSRETQYF.

The gene calls are TRBV5-1 and TRBJ1-4; D is perhaps TRBD1 (5 bases). V gave up 5 bases and J gave up 4 bases, with 9 bases separating them. The CDR3 contains 13 residues. From germline, CDR1 is SGHRS and CDR2 YFSETQ. In DNA form, the CDR3 reads TGCGCCAGCAGGGACACGGTTAATGAAAAACTGTTTTTT. Translating gives CASRDTVNEKLFF.

This clone was picked up one time. The chain combines TRBV14 with TRBJ2-1; D assignment may be TRBD1 or TRBD2 (5 bases each). Germline CDR1 is SGHDN and CDR2 is FVKESK. CDR3 length equals 15 residues. The germline V and J ends were trimmed by 0 bases and 12 bases, with 18 bases remaining between them. CDR3 DNA: TGTGCCAGCAGCCAAGATCTAACAACGGGGACGGGGCAGTTCTTC. This encodes CASSQDLTTGTGQFF.

CDR3 loop: CASSPRVRTSGEFTDTQYF. CDR3 nucleotides: TGCGCCAGCTCCCCGCGGGTCCGCACTAGCGGGGAATTCACAGATACGCAGTATTTT. This sequence joins TRBV5-1 and TRBJ2-3; 10 nucleotides align to TRBD2. The CDR3 covers 19 residues. V lost 7 bases and J lost 2; bases outside the gene matches: 19. Germline-derived CDR1 and CDR2 are SGHRS and YFSETQ.

This clone showed up just once. The chain recombines TRBV2 with TRBJ2-7; D is uncertain. The CDR3 runs to 11 residues. Trimming stripped 6 bases from V and 2 bases from J, with 5 bases between. Germline CDR1 SNHLY, CDR2 FYNNEI. For the CDR3, the DNA is TGTGCCAGCAGGGAGACCTACGAGCAGTACTTC. Its translation is CASRETYEQYF.

The CDR3 is CAWNGGGYGYTF. As DNA, the CDR3 is TGTGCCTGGAACGGGGGAGGGTATGGCTACACCTTC. The chain recombines TRBV30 with TRBJ1-2; TRBD1 is a possible D gene (5 bases). Trimming took off 4 bases at V and 5 bases at J, with 11 bases between the two ends. The CDR3 runs to 12 residues. The germline V gene has CDR1 GTSNPN and CDR2 SVGIG (reference sequence).

V and J are TRBV18 and TRBJ2-1; the D gene is possibly TRBD2 (6 bases). Trimming shortened V by 4 bases and J by 8 bases, and 15 bases separated the two germline ends. The germline gives CDR1 KGHSH, CDR2 LQKENI. The CDR3 sequence is 14 residues long. The CDR3 sequence is CASSLLTSQDEQFF. The DNA of the CDR3 is TGTGCCAGCTCACTACTAACTAGCCAAGATGAGCAGTTCTTC.

A single count supports this clone. The junction and the germline gene differ at one end; a read error may be behind it. The V call is TRBV27, the J call TRBJ2-7; TRBD2 aligns across 7 bases. This CDR3 contains 15 residues. Germline CDR1 and CDR2: MNHEY and SMNVEV (reference sequence). CDR3 sequence: CASGRWGGSSNEQYF. The CDR3 coding sequence is TGTGCCAGCGGAAGGTGGGGCGGGAGCTCCAACGAGCAGTACTTC.

The chain carries TRBV6-5 and TRBJ2-7; maybe TRBD2 (6 bases). This CDR3 is 14 amino acids long. Germline V gene sequence: CDR1 MNHEY, CDR2 SVGAGI. V shed 6 bases and J shed 1 base, with 13 bases lying between them. The CDR3 sequence is CASSLSGGSYEQYF. The CDR3 DNA reads TGTGCCAGCAGCCTTTCCGGGGGTTCCTACGAGCAGTACTTC.

The chain has TRBV5-1 and TRBJ2-7; D is possibly TRBD1 (6 bases). The CDR3 covers 14 residues. The germline V and J ends were trimmed by 2 bases and 4 bases, with 13 bases remaining between them. Germline V gives CDR1 SGHRS, CDR2 YFSETQ. The CDR3 loop reads CASSLQGATYEQYF. CDR3 bases: TGCGCCAGCAGCTTACAGGGAGCAACTTACGAGCAGTACTTC.

The chain employs TRBV7-9 and TRBJ2-7; a weak D match, TRBD2 (5 bases). Trimming took 1 base from V and 5 from J, leaving 12 bases between them. CDR1 and CDR2 from the germline V gene are SEHNR and FQNEAQ (reference sequence). This CDR3 is built from 14 residues. Here the CDR3 DNA reads TGTGCCAGCAGCTTAGGCACCGTGGGAGACGAGCAGTACTTC. Amino acids: CASSLGTVGDEQYF.

V and J are TRBV20-1 and TRBJ2-5, with a tentative D call TRBD2 (5 bases). In germline, CDR1 is DFQATT, CDR2 SNEGSKA (reference sequence). The CDR3 contains 11 residues. Trimming shortened V by 5 bases and J by 5 bases, and 9 bases separated the two germline ends. CDR3 sequence (DNA): TGCAGTGCTGGGAGCCCGGAGACCCAGTACTTC. Amino acids: CSAGSPETQYF.

This clone was found a few times. The rearrangement uses TRBV10-3 and TRBJ1-2, with no clear D. CDR1 and CDR2 from the germline V gene are ENHRY and SYGVKD. The CDR3 extends over 13 amino acids. The V gene lost 2 bases and the J gene lost 4 bases, with 8 bases spanning the gap. This chain's CDR3 is CAISEPSGYGYTF. CDR3 coding DNA: TGTGCCATCAGTGAGCCCTCCGGCTATGGCTACACCTTC.

The sample holds one count of this clone. V is TRBV10-2 and J is TRBJ2-7; 11 bases are a match to TRBD2. The J segment lost 3 bases and the V segment lost 4 bases, leaving 8 bases of the junction unmatched. The CDR3 is 16 amino acids. CDR1 is WSHSY, CDR2 SAAADI, per germline. For the CDR3, the DNA is TGCGCCAGCAGTGCCAAGCCCGGGACTAGCGGCTACGAGCAGTACTTC. As protein: CASSAKPGTSGYEQYF.

The chain carries TRBV7-8 and TRBJ2-3; 8 nucleotides agree with TRBD2. The CDR3 is made up of 17 amino acids. The V gene end was trimmed by 5 bases and the J gene end by 6 bases; junction bases not matched to a gene: 16. Germline V gene lookup returns CDR1 SGHVS and CDR2 FQNEAQ. CDR3 nucleotides: TGTGCCAGCAGCCCGGGGGTCGGGAGGGCCGGGGCGGATACGCAGTATTTT. This gives the protein CASSPGVGRAGADTQYF.

The chain uses TRBV29-1 and TRBJ1-2; D gene ambiguous. Germline V gives CDR1 SQVTM, CDR2 ANQGSEA. This CDR3 spans 14 amino acids. With 6 bases removed from V and 8 bases from J, the gap between germline ends came to 22 bases. CDR3 nucleotides: TGCAGCGTCTCAAAGGACCCACGCTCGGGCGGCTACACCTTC. Translating gives CSVSKDPRSGGYTF.

This clone was recorded only once. The sample carries other DNA sequences with the same CDR3. The chain carries TRBV5-1 and TRBJ2-7, with D unclear. Germline V CDR1 and CDR2: SGHRS, YFSETQ. Trimming removed 0 bases from V and 0 bases from J, with 7 bases in between. The CDR3 is made up of 14 amino acids. CDR3 sequence: CASSLGGSSYEQYF. DNA of the CDR3: TGCGCCAGCAGCTTGGGTGGTAGCTCCTACGAGCAGTACTTC.

This rearrangement joins TRBV27 to TRBJ1-1; D is undetermined. Trimming removed 2 bases at V and 11 bases at J, with 15 bases between. CDR3 length equals 13 residues. CDR1 is MNHEY, CDR2 SMNVEV, per germline (reference sequence). In nucleotides, the CDR3 is TGTGCCAGCAGTTTACTCCGGGATACAAGGGCTTTCTTT. Encoded protein: CASSLLRDTRAFF.